This passage covers 22 T cell receptor beta chains from one sample sequenced in a study of cytomegalovirus exposure and HLA in healthy donors. The PCR was carried out with 60 Vbeta primers and 13 Jbeta primers. Only in-frame clones appear in the TCRdb table, and some are missing; sequencing was by immunoSEQ multiplex PCR. The data show more than 85,000 clones, approximately 80% seen once. Material for sequencing was PBMCs. The receptors come from a woman under 40 in good health and CMV-seronegative.

The rearrangement links TRBV11-3 to TRBJ2-5; D not resolved. V shed 1 base and J shed 2 bases, with 14 bases lying between them. The CDR3 spans 16 residues. Germline V gene sequence: CDR1 SGHNT, CDR2 YENEEA. The CDR3 is CASSLGLSTGQETQYF. The CDR3 DNA follows: TGTGCCAGCAGCTTAGGATTGTCGACTGGACAAGAGACCCAGTACTTC.

The chain is built from TRBV30 and TRBJ1-6; TRBD1 aligns across 8 bases. Germline V gene data show CDR1 as GTSNPN and CDR2 as SVGIG (reference sequence). Trimming took 0 bases from V and 0 from J; bases not matched to a gene: 13. The CDR3 has 20 residues. The CDR3 DNA follows: TGTGCCTGGAGTGTCAACCCGACTCGGGACAGGAGCTCCTATAATTCACCCCTCCACTTT. Translated: CAWSVNPTRDRSSYNSPLHF. Looking up the rest from reference TRBV30 and TRBJ1-6 gives the full variable domain: SQTIHQWPATLVQPVGSPLSLECTVEGTSNPNLYWYRQAAGRGLQLLFYSVGIGQISSEVPQNLSASRPQDRQFILSSKKLLLSDSGFYLCAWSVNPTRDRSSYNSPLHFGNGTRLTVT.

This clone showed up just a few times. The V call is TRBV9, the J call TRBJ2-5, with D possibly being TRBD1 (6 bases). The V gene lost 3 bases and the J gene lost 2 bases, with 14 bases spanning the gap. CDR3 length: 15 amino acids. Germline CDR1 is SGDLS and CDR2 is YYNGEE. CDR3 sequence (DNA): TGTGCCAGCAGCGACCAAAGGGGGAAACAAGAGACCCAGTACTTC. Its protein product is CASSDQRGKQETQYF.

This chain connects TRBV4-3 to TRBJ2-2, with 9 positions matching TRBD1. The CDR3 loop spans 17 amino acids. Germline V CDR1 and CDR2: LGHNA, YSLEER. Trimming removed 1 base from V and 5 bases from J; junction bases left unmatched: 8. The CDR3 loop reads CASSQGVKGQGTGELFF. As DNA, the CDR3 is TGCGCCAGCAGCCAAGGTGTAAAGGGACAGGGTACCGGGGAGCTGTTTTTT.

The rearrangement uses TRBV29-1 and TRBJ2-3; D is undetermined. The CDR3 runs to 13 residues. Per germline, CDR1 SQVTM and CDR2 ANQGSEA. V shed 7 bases and J shed 0 bases, with 11 bases lying between them. CDR3 in amino acids: CSEIRHSTDTQYF. The CDR3 nucleotides are TGCAGCGAGATTAGACATAGCACAGATACGCAGTATTTT.

In its sample, this clone was seen a few times. The chain carries TRBV15 and TRBJ2-5; TRBD1 agrees at 8 bases. V lost 0 bases, J lost 3 bases, and 6 bases stayed unmatched. The CDR3 spans 16 residues. Germline CDR1 reads LNHNV; CDR2 reads YYDKDF (reference sequence). CDR3 loop: CATSRDWDRREETQYF. CDR3 in DNA: TGTGCCACCAGCAGAGATTGGGACAGGCGCGAAGAGACCCAGTACTTC.

The table lists this clone with a count of one. This chain connects TRBV30 to TRBJ2-7; unclear D gene. The V and J ends lost 1 base and 7 bases respectively, with 11 bases between them. The CDR3 length is 12 residues. CDR1 and CDR2 (germline): GTSNPN, SVGIG (reference sequence). CDR3 in amino acids: CAWSASSQEQYF. In nucleotides, the CDR3 is TGTGCCTGGAGTGCGAGTAGTCAAGAGCAGTACTTC.

The chain is built from TRBV9 and TRBJ2-7, with 8 bases matching TRBD2. J was trimmed by 2 bases and V by 4 bases; bases with no gene match: 5. The CDR3 sequence is 14 residues long. The V gene's germline CDR1 is SGDLS and CDR2 YYNGEE. Here the CDR3 DNA reads TGTGCCAGCAGCATAAGCGGGAGCACCTACGAGCAGTACTTC. This translates into CASSISGSTYEQYF. The full variable domain, in which reference TRBV9 and TRBJ2-7 provide the parts outside the CDR3, is DSGVTQTPKHLITATGQRVTLRCSPRSGDLSVYWYQQSLDQGLQFLIQYYNGEERAKGNILERFSAQQFPDLHSELNLSSLELGDSALYFCASSISGSTYEQYFGPGTRLTVT.

V gene TRBV6-1 combines with J gene TRBJ2-7; 10 nucleotides match TRBD2. The J segment lost 1 base and the V segment lost 6 bases, leaving 6 bases of the junction unmatched. Germline V CDR1 and CDR2: MNHNS, SASEGT. The CDR3 covers 15 residues. The CDR3 nucleotides read TGTGCCAGCAGGACTACTAGCGGGAATTCCTACGAGCAGTACTTC. The encoded protein is CASRTTSGNSYEQYF.

This chain joins TRBV7-9 and TRBJ2-5; a weak D match, TRBD2 (5 bases). The J call may be wrong; the DNA end is better matched by TRBJ2-7. CDR1 SEHNR and CDR2 FQNEAQ come from the germline V gene (reference sequence). CDR3 length: 14 amino acids. The CDR3 coding sequence is TGTGCCAGCAGCCTAGACCGGAGGTCCTACGAGCAGTACTTC. Protein product: CASSLDRRSYEQYF.

The chain links TRBV29-1 to TRBJ2-7, with D maybe TRBD1 (5 bases). Trimming took 7 bases from V and 4 from J, leaving 14 bases between them. CDR3 length equals 12 residues. CDR1 and CDR2 (germline): SQVTM, ANQGSEA. In DNA, the CDR3 is TGCAGCGGCTCTAGGGGCCCTTACGAGCAGTACTTC. Its translation is CSGSRGPYEQYF.

The gene calls are TRBV5-1 and TRBJ2-7, with 14 bases that match TRBD2. J was trimmed by 0 bases and V by 0 bases; bases with no gene match: 8. From germline, CDR1 is SGHRS and CDR2 YFSETQ. This CDR3 spans 19 amino acids. The CDR3 protein is CASSLGTGTSGGNSYEQYF. The CDR3 DNA is TGCGCCAGCAGCTTGGGCACCGGGACTAGCGGGGGAAACTCCTACGAGCAGTACTTC.

On this clone itself: Sequence at one end of the junction differs from germline and may be a read error. CDR3 in DNA: TGCGCCAGCAGCCAAGATTTTGGCGGGAGTTTTGCAGATATGCAGTATTTT. It encodes CASSQDFGGSFADMQYF. This chain uses TRBV4-1 with TRBJ2-3; 7 bases match TRBD2. This CDR3 comprises 17 residues. Germline V gene lookup returns CDR1 MGHRA and CDR2 YSYEKL.

The V gene is TRBV11-2, the J gene TRBJ1-2; no firm D call. V lost 1 base to trimming and J lost 8 bases, with 8 bases between them. This CDR3 contains 12 residues. Germline CDR1 reads SGHAT; CDR2 reads FQNNGV. The CDR3 sequence is CASSLGLRGYTF. The DNA for the CDR3 is TGTGCCAGCAGCTTAGGGCTGCGGGGCTACACCTTC.

The genes are TRBV14 and TRBJ2-7, with unresolved D. The V gene's germline CDR1 is SGHDN and CDR2 FVKESK. V lost 2 bases to trimming and J lost 3 bases, with 8 bases between them. CDR3 length equals 13 residues. CDR3 nucleotides: TGTGCCAGCAGCCAAATTAATTTCTACGAGCAGTACTTC. It is translated as CASSQINFYEQYF.

This clone was detected once. V usage is TRBV2 and J usage is TRBJ1-1; D uncertain. CDR3 size: 12 residues. Germline V gene sequence: CDR1 SNHLY, CDR2 FYNNEI. V lost 6 bases and J 7 bases, leaving 12 bases between the germline ends. CDR3 in DNA: TGTGCCAGCAGGTCGGGGTACAATGAAGCTTTCTTT. This translates into CASRSGYNEAFF.

This clone was detected only a few times. The chain has TRBV28 and TRBJ2-1, with no clear D. V gave up 6 bases and J gave up 6 bases, with 6 bases separating them. Germline CDR1 and CDR2: MDHEN and SYDVKM. This CDR3 has 11 amino acids. Written as DNA, the CDR3 is TGTGCCAGCAGAAGCGCCAATGAGCAGTTCTTC. Translating gives CASRSANEQFF. The variable domain in full, with the rest retrieved from reference TRBV28 and TRBJ2-1, is DVKVTQSSRYLVKRTGEKVFLECVQDMDHENMFWYRQDPGLGLRLIYFSYDVKMKEKGDIPEGYSVSREKKERFSLILESASTNQTSMYLCASRSANEQFFGPGTRLTVL.

The rearrangement joins TRBV6-5 to TRBJ2-2; TRBD2 aligns across 11 bases. The CDR3 extends over 15 amino acids. Unmatched junction bases numbered 6, after V lost 6 bases and J lost 6 bases. Germline V gene data show CDR1 as MNHEY and CDR2 as SVGAGI. CDR3 coding DNA: TGTGCCAGCAGATGGCAGACTAGCGGGGCCGGGGAGCTGTTTTTT. Translation gives CASRWQTSGAGELFF.

V gene TRBV30 combines with J gene TRBJ1-2; D uncertain. Trimming took off 0 bases at V and 7 bases at J, with 18 bases between the two ends. CDR3 length: 15 amino acids. Germline loops: CDR1 GTSNPN, CDR2 SVGIG (reference sequence). The DNA of the CDR3 is TGTGCCTGGAGTGTACTTCTGAGAGTAACTGCTGGCTACACCTTC. It specifies CAWSVLLRVTAGYTF.

This chain joins TRBV19 and TRBJ1-4; 11 nucleotides align to TRBD1. The CDR3 contains 17 residues. The germline gives CDR1 LNHDA, CDR2 SQIVND (reference sequence). V gave up 4 bases and J gave up 6 bases; unmatched junction bases: 10. The CDR3 sequence: CASSTLPGQGGDEKLFF. The CDR3 DNA is TGTGCCAGTAGTACACTCCCGGGACAGGGGGGAGATGAAAAACTGTTTTTT.

V and J are TRBV2 and TRBJ2-1; 11 nucleotides line up with TRBD2. The germline V gene has CDR1 SNHLY and CDR2 FYNNEI. J lost 10 bases, V lost 8 bases, and 13 bases had no gene match. The CDR3 contains 15 residues. This chain's CDR3 is CASSLLAGAGMEQFF. In nucleotides, the CDR3 is TGTGCCAGCTCCCTACTAGCGGGAGCAGGAATGGAGCAGTTCTTC.

The chain is built from TRBV2 and TRBJ2-7; D unresolved. Germline V gives CDR1 SNHLY, CDR2 FYNNEI. The CDR3 has 13 residues. Trimming shortened V by 8 bases and J by 7 bases, and 18 bases separated the two germline ends. This CDR3 is CASGGYLPSEQYF. As DNA, the CDR3 is TGTGCCAGCGGCGGATATCTTCCGAGTGAGCAGTACTTC.